This T cell receptor (beta chain) was obtained from a study of blood T cell repertoires in COVID-19. Repertoires were generated with immunoSEQ multiplex PCR, while TCRdb's copy carries only in-frame clones and drops some. The data hold tens of thousands of clones, with around 84% observed a single time. This CDR3 region has 15 residues. V was pared by 4 bases and J by 7 bases, with 10 bases of the junction left unmatched. Germline V gene lookup returns CDR1 SGHRS and CDR2 YFSETQ. This clonotype originated in a man older than 75 with acute or convalescent COVID-19. The rearrangement links TRBV5-1 to TRBJ1-4; 7 bases agree with TRBD1. Source material: peripheral blood. The CDR3 protein is CASSIQTGLGEKLFF. The CDR3 DNA reads as TGCGCCAGCAGCATCCAGACAGGGTTAGGTGAAAAACTGTTTTTT.